These 24 T cell receptor beta chains share one sample of origin, sequenced in a study of cytomegalovirus exposure and HLA in healthy donors (dated by TCRdb to the late 2010s). Library preparation was by the immunoSEQ multiplex PCR assay. A mixture of 60 forward primers for TCR Vbeta segments and 13 reverse primers for TCR Jbeta segments was used in the multiplex PCR. TCRdb provides this immuneACCESS table in a form limited to in-frame rearrangements. Some clones are lacking; in checked studies, under half of them reflect an unresolved V gene, and why the rest are absent is not known. The sample includes some 85,000 clones, with approximately 84% observed a single time. 2% to 3% of the sample is in the top ten clones. The sequenced sample was PBMCs. The origin of the receptors is a woman aged 50 to 65 in good health and CMV-seronegative.

The sample holds a few counts of this clone. V is TRBV18 and J is TRBJ2-3, with D maybe TRBD2 (6 bases). Germline-derived CDR1 and CDR2 are KGHSH and LQKENI. Trimming took off 3 bases at V and 4 bases at J, with 14 bases between the two ends. The CDR3 spans 15 residues. Here the CDR3 DNA reads TGTGCCAGCTCACCGGCGGGGCAACGGGCAGATACGCAGTATTTT. This translates into CASSPAGQRADTQYF.

The rearrangement links TRBV23-1 to TRBJ2-7; maybe TRBD1 (6 bases). TRBV23-1 is identified as an open reading frame with a role that is uncertain. The CDR3 has 16 residues. The ends were cut back, 2 bases at V and 1 base at J, with 15 bases in the middle. CDR3 sequence (DNA): TGCGCCAGCAGTCAAAAAGGTGGGGGCATATCCTACGAGCAGTACGTC. Translating it yields CASSQKGGGISYEQYV.

The chain recombines TRBV27 with TRBJ1-5, with 8 bases matching TRBD1. Germline CDR1 is MNHEY and CDR2 is SMNVEV (reference sequence). V lost 8 bases to trimming and J lost 3 bases; unmatched junction nucleotides: 9. The CDR3 spans 15 residues. CDR3 region: CASSSGGHANQPQHF. In nucleotides, the CDR3 is TGTGCCAGCTCCTCAGGGGGCCATGCCAATCAGCCCCAGCATTTT.

V gene TRBV28 combines with J gene TRBJ1-2; D unresolved. The CDR3 length is 14 residues. Germline CDR1 is MDHEN and CDR2 is SYDVKM. V lost 3 bases, J lost 7 bases, and 15 bases lay in between. In nucleotides, the CDR3 is TGTGCCAGCAGTTTGACCTCCAGGAGGTCTGGCTACACCTTC. It codes for CASSLTSRRSGYTF.

The chain couples TRBV5-6 to TRBJ1-2, with D maybe TRBD1 (6 bases). V shed 3 bases and J shed 5 bases, with 8 bases lying between them. From germline, CDR1 is SGHDT and CDR2 YYEEEE. The CDR3 totals 12 residues. The CDR3 DNA follows: TGTGCCAGCAGCTCGACAGGTTATGGCTACACCTTC. It encodes CASSSTGYGYTF.

This rearrangement joins TRBV5-5 to TRBJ1-1; D remains unclear. The CDR3 is 13 residues long. Germline-derived CDR1 and CDR2 are SGHKS and YYEKEE (reference sequence). V was clipped by 5 bases and J by 1 base, with 9 bases between them. This chain's CDR3 is CASSISRNTEAFF. The CDR3 DNA follows: TGTGCCAGCAGTATCTCCAGGAACACTGAAGCTTTCTTT.

V is TRBV5-6 and J is TRBJ2-7, with D maybe TRBD2 (6 bases). Germline V gene sequence: CDR1 SGHDT, CDR2 YYEEEE. Trimming cost V 2 bases and J 0 bases, with 15 bases left between them. The CDR3 is 16 amino acids. This CDR3 is CASSFGGTTGSYEQYF. The CDR3 coding sequence is TGTGCCAGCAGCTTCGGGGGAACCACCGGCTCCTACGAGCAGTACTTC.

The gene calls are TRBV27 and TRBJ2-7; D gene unclear. Germline values: CDR1 MNHEY, CDR2 SMNVEV (reference sequence). Trimming shortened V by 0 bases and J by 0 bases, and 12 bases separated the two germline ends. The CDR3 loop spans 16 amino acids. The CDR3 protein is CASSLSDTLSSYEQYF. DNA of the CDR3: TGTGCCAGCAGTTTATCTGACACTTTGAGCTCCTACGAGCAGTACTTC.

This clone has just one count. The chain recombines TRBV5-5 with TRBJ2-2; perhaps TRBD1 as D (5 bases). Germline values: CDR1 SGHKS, CDR2 YYEKEE (reference sequence). The CDR3 spans 14 residues. The germline V and J ends were trimmed by 5 bases and 3 bases, with 11 bases remaining between them. The CDR3 here is CASSYDRDTGELFF. CDR3 in DNA: TGTGCCAGCAGTTACGACAGAGACACCGGGGAGCTGTTTTTT.

The chain carries TRBV30 and TRBJ1-5, with TRBD1 as a possible D gene (6 bases). V lost 2 bases, J lost 5 bases, and 19 bases lay in between. Per germline, CDR1 GTSNPN and CDR2 SVGIG (reference sequence). CDR3 length: 16 residues. The CDR3 DNA reads as TGTGCCTGGAGTCAGAGCGGGGGGGGGCTCTATCAGCCCCAGCATTTT. Protein sequence: CAWSQSGGGLYQPQHF.

The V gene is TRBV30, the J gene TRBJ1-5; possible D gene TRBD1, 6 bases. The CDR3 length is 15 residues. V was trimmed by 7 bases and J by 3 bases, leaving 19 bases between them. Per the germline V gene, CDR1 is GTSNPN and CDR2 is SVGIG (reference sequence). CDR3 sequence: CAYTPTGFDNQPQHF. Here the CDR3 DNA reads TGTGCCTACACACCAACAGGGTTCGACAATCAGCCCCAGCATTTT.

This sequence joins TRBV7-9 and TRBJ2-5; 8 bases are shared with TRBD2. CDR1 is SEHNR and CDR2 is FQNEAQ in the germline V gene (reference sequence). V was clipped by 5 bases and J by 3 bases; unmatched bases: 11. The CDR3 covers 16 residues. The CDR3 loop reads CASSKGSSGSKETQYF. The DNA of the CDR3 is TGTGCCAGCAGCAAAGGGTCTAGCGGGTCAAAAGAGACCCAGTACTTC.

The chain couples TRBV5-4 to TRBJ1-1, with a weak D call TRBD1 (6 bases). V was cut by 2 bases and J by 2 bases, with 13 bases left in between. Germline V gives CDR1 SGHNT, CDR2 YYREEE (reference sequence). The CDR3 sequence is 15 residues long. The chain's CDR3 is CASSLPQGVNTEAFF. The DNA for the CDR3 is TGTGCCAGCAGCTTACCACAGGGAGTAAACACTGAAGCTTTCTTT. The full variable domain, with the rest looked up from reference TRBV5-4 and TRBJ1-1, is ETGVTQSPTHLIKTRGQQVTLRCSSQSGHNTVSWYQQALGQGPQFIFQYYREEENGRGNFPPRFSGLQFPNYSSELNVNALELDDSALYLCASSLPQGVNTEAFFGQGTRLTVV.

Only one count was recorded for this clone. This chain links TRBV6-1 with TRBJ2-1, with D perhaps matching TRBD2 (7 bases). The CDR3 spans 14 residues. Per germline, CDR1 MNHNS and CDR2 SASEGT. The CDR3: CAVSTAGTYNEQFF. The CDR3 DNA reads TGTGCGGTGTCAACAGCGGGGACATACAATGAGCAGTTCTTC.

The rearrangement uses TRBV28 and TRBJ1-4, with 9 bases that match TRBD1. Germline loops: CDR1 MDHEN, CDR2 SYDVKM. Trimming at V came to 4 bases and at J to 7 bases, leaving 7 bases not matched to a gene. The CDR3 contains 15 residues. CDR3 loop: CASSSPQGAGEKLFF. CDR3 coding DNA: TGTGCCAGCAGTTCCCCACAGGGGGCGGGTGAAAAACTGTTTTTT. The full variable domain, with the rest looked up from reference TRBV28 and TRBJ1-4, is DVKVTQSSRYLVKRTGEKVFLECVQDMDHENMFWYRQDPGLGLRLIYFSYDVKMKEKGDIPEGYSVSREKKERFSLILESASTNQTSMYLCASSSPQGAGEKLFFGSGTQLSVL.

This rearrangement joins TRBV28 to TRBJ1-5; 8 positions match TRBD1. The germline V gene encodes CDR1 MDHEN and CDR2 SYDVKM. The V and J ends lost 8 bases and 1 base, in that order; junction bases with no gene match: 7. The length of the CDR3 is 15 residues. CDR3 sequence (DNA): TGTGCCAGCGGGATTGGACAGGGCAGCAATCAGCCCCAGCATTTT. Encoded protein: CASGIGQGSNQPQHF.

This clone was observed a few times. The CDR3 coding sequence is TGCGCCAGCAGTGAGGGACAGGGCCAAGAGACCCAGTACTTC. Its translation is CASSEGQGQETQYF. The gene calls are TRBV10-1 and TRBJ2-5; 8 bases map to TRBD1. Germline assignment: CDR1 WNHNN and CDR2 SYGVQD (reference sequence). The CDR3 has 14 residues. Trimming took 2 bases from V and 1 from J; bases not matched to a gene: 0.

V usage is TRBV19 and J usage is TRBJ2-3; 7 positions agree with TRBD2. This CDR3 has 14 residues. The V gene end was trimmed by 6 bases and the J gene end by 3 bases; junction bases not matched to a gene: 6. Germline assignment: CDR1 LNHDA and CDR2 SQIVND (reference sequence). In nucleotides, the CDR3 is TGTGCCAGTAGAAGTGGACTAGAAACAGATACGCAGTATTTT. Its protein is CASRSGLETDTQYF.

The DNA of the CDR3 is TGCGCCAGCAGCCAACAATCCTATGGCTACACCTTC. The encoded protein is CASSQQSYGYTF. The chain recombines TRBV5-1 with TRBJ1-2; D gene unclear. Deletions cut 4 bases from V and 4 bases from J, with 8 bases between. The CDR3 is 12 residues long. Per germline, CDR1 SGHRS and CDR2 YFSETQ.

The rearrangement uses TRBV5-6 and TRBJ1-6; D is perhaps TRBD1 (5 bases). The CDR3 has 18 residues. Germline V gene lookup returns CDR1 SGHDT and CDR2 YYEEEE. V gave up 1 base and J gave up 0 bases, with 14 bases separating them. CDR3 bases: TGTGCCAGCAGCTTGAGGGGCTCCAGGAGCTCCTATAATTCACCCCTCCACTTT. Translating gives CASSLRGSRSSYNSPLHF. Looking up the rest from reference TRBV5-6 and TRBJ1-6 gives the full variable domain: DAGVTQSPTHLIKTRGQQVTLRCSPKSGHDTVSWYQQALGQGPQFIFQYYEEEERQRGNFPDRFSGHQFPNYSSELNVNALLLGDSALYLCASSLRGSRSSYNSPLHFGNGTRLTVT.

A single count supports this clone. The chain has TRBV4-2 and TRBJ2-1; 8 bases are a match to TRBD1. The CDR3 loop spans 15 amino acids. Germline V gene sequence: CDR1 LGHNA, CDR2 YNFKEQ. V was pared by 3 bases and J by 3 bases, with 4 bases of the junction left unmatched. The CDR3 coding sequence is TGTGCCAGCAGCCAGGACAGGGCGGGCTACAATGAGCAGTTCTTC. It translates to CASSQDRAGYNEQFF.

This clone occurred a few times. This chain joins TRBV6-5 and TRBJ1-2; TRBD1 might be the D (6 bases). The germline CDR1 and CDR2 sequences are MNHEY and SVGAGI. This CDR3 has 14 amino acids. Between the trimmed V and J ends, which lost 7 bases and 7 bases, there was a span of 19 bases. DNA of the CDR3: TGTGCCAGCACTGCGGGGGGGGGCGCAGGTGGCTACACCTTC. Its protein is CASTAGGGAGGYTF.

The chain carries TRBV6-1 and TRBJ1-2; 12 bases map to TRBD1. Germline CDR1 reads MNHNS; CDR2 reads SASEGT. There are 16 residues in the CDR3. The J segment lost 8 bases and the V segment lost 4 bases, leaving 11 bases of the junction unmatched. The CDR3 nucleotides are TGTGCCAGCAGTGGCTGGCCGGGACAGGGGGCGCGCGGCTACACCTTC. This encodes CASSGWPGQGARGYTF.

The CDR3 region has the DNA TGTGCCAGCAGTGAGGGTGGGAGCGGGAGGCGAGGAGAGCAGTACGTC. Protein product: CASSEGGSGRRGEQYV. The chain couples TRBV25-1 to TRBJ2-7; 9 nucleotides line up with TRBD2. There are 16 residues in the CDR3. Looked up from germline, CDR1 is MGHDK and CDR2 is SYGVNS. Trimming took 3 bases from V and 7 from J; bases not matched to a gene: 13.